The 10 T cell receptor beta chains listed next were all sequenced from one sample in a study of T cell responses to AZD1222 COVID-19 vaccine. The repertoire was sequenced with immunoSEQ multiplex PCR; TCRdb's copy has only in-frame clones and lacks some. The data show 100,000 to 150,000 clones, around 90% seen once. The sequencing used peripheral blood, collected on day 0 of AZD1222 vaccination. Source of these receptors: an adult in good health.

The chain has TRBV20-1 and TRBJ1-2, with D unresolved. This CDR3 has 11 amino acids. Trimming cost V 1 base and J 8 bases, with 8 bases left between them. CDR1 is DFQATT and CDR2 is SNEGSKA in the germline V gene (reference sequence). The CDR3: CSARGGAGYTF. As DNA, the CDR3 is TGCAGTGCTAGAGGGGGTGCCGGCTACACCTTC.

This clone was seen a single time. V usage is TRBV7-9 and J usage is TRBJ1-5; no clear D gene. V lost 3 bases and J 1 base, leaving 10 bases between the germline ends. CDR3 length: 15 amino acids. Per the germline V gene, CDR1 is SEHNR and CDR2 is FQNEAQ (reference sequence). In nucleotides, the CDR3 is TGTGCCAGCAGCTTCTCTGAAGCGAGCAATCAGCCCCAGCATTTT. As protein: CASSFSEASNQPQHF.

The V and J genes are TRBV28 and TRBJ1-2, with D possibly being TRBD1 (5 bases). Trimming cost V 2 bases and J 3 bases, with 13 bases left between them. The V gene's germline CDR1 is MDHEN and CDR2 SYDVKM. The CDR3 is made up of 15 amino acids. This CDR3 reads CASSLGGFLDYGYTF. The CDR3 region has the DNA TGTGCCAGCAGTTTAGGGGGTTTTTTGGACTATGGCTACACCTTC.

The CDR3 region has the DNA TGTGCCAGCAGCCAATTCGAAGGGGAAGGAGGCTACACCTTC. Its protein product is CASSQFEGEGGYTF. This chain joins TRBV3-1 (or the pseudogene TRBV3-2) and TRBJ1-2; D is possibly TRBD1 (5 bases). Deletions cut 2 bases from V and 8 bases from J, with 15 bases between. The CDR3 spans 14 residues. Per the germline V gene, CDR1 is LGHDT and CDR2 is YNNKEL (reference sequence).

The genes are TRBV27 and TRBJ2-1; the D gene is possibly TRBD2 (6 bases). Trimming cost V 2 bases and J 9 bases, with 11 bases left between them. Germline V CDR1 and CDR2: MNHEY, SMNVEV (reference sequence). The CDR3 loop spans 13 amino acids. DNA for the CDR3: TGTGCCAGCAGTTTAGGTCGGGGGTCTGAGCAGTTCTTC. Protein sequence: CASSLGRGSEQFF.

The chain couples TRBV3-1 (or the pseudogene TRBV3-2) to TRBJ2-1; 9 bases map to TRBD2. Per the germline V gene, CDR1 is LGHDT and CDR2 is YNNKEL (reference sequence). V was clipped by 3 bases and J by 8 bases; unmatched bases: 8. The CDR3 consists of 15 residues. The CDR3 spells CASSHSGAGGDEQFF. The CDR3 bases are TGTGCCAGCAGCCATAGCGGCGCGGGGGGGGATGAGCAGTTCTTC.

The chain carries TRBV19 and TRBJ2-7, with 11 bases matching TRBD1. This CDR3 comprises 16 residues. The V gene's germline CDR1 is LNHDA and CDR2 SQIVND (reference sequence). V was clipped by 4 bases and J by 7 bases; unmatched bases: 12. CDR3 coding DNA: TGTGCCAGTAGTAGCCTCGTCGGACAGGGGGCTCGGGAGCAGTACTTC. It translates to CASSSLVGQGAREQYF.

The rearrangement links TRBV5-1 to TRBJ2-7; D remains unclear. The germline V and J ends were trimmed by 3 bases and 6 bases, with 7 bases remaining between them. The CDR3 extends over 11 amino acids. Germline CDR1 is SGHRS and CDR2 is YFSETQ. The CDR3 DNA is TGCGCCAGCAGCTCCGCGAGCGAGCAGTACTTC. Its protein is CASSSASEQYF.

The CDR3 DNA is TGTGCCATCACCCCGAATCCCGGACAGCTCTCGGTGGATGGCTACACCTTC. It yields the protein CAITPNPGQLSVDGYTF. V usage is TRBV10-3 and J usage is TRBJ1-2; D is perhaps TRBD1 (6 bases). This CDR3 is built from 17 residues. Germline V gives CDR1 ENHRY, CDR2 SYGVKD. V lost 7 bases and J lost 6, with 27 bases in between.

The sample holds one count of this clone. This chain joins TRBV24-1 and TRBJ1-2; 8 positions agree with TRBD1. The germline V gene has CDR1 KGHDR and CDR2 SFDVKD. This CDR3 has 11 residues. With V trimmed by 9 bases and J by 5 bases, 1 base remained unmatched. The CDR3 spells CATGTGYGYTF. The CDR3 nucleotides are TGTGCCACCGGGACAGGATATGGCTACACCTTC.